The sequence of this T cell receptor (beta chain) was determined in a study of technical replicates of blood from several donors. The CDR3 is made up of 16 amino acids. J was trimmed by 0 bases and V by 3 bases; bases with no gene match: 7. Germline CDR1 is SGHRS and CDR2 is YFSETQ. Data came from immunoSEQ multiplex PCR; TCRdb stores just in-frame clones and leaves some out. The data contain about 73,000 clones, 93% of them seen just once; the ten biggest clones take up 0.25% to 0.3%. The clonotype originates from a human donor in good health. Sequencing was performed on T cells isolated from PBMCs. V is TRBV5-1 and J is TRBJ1-2; the match to TRBD1 covers 8 bases. In DNA, the CDR3 is TGCGCCAGCAGCTCCCGGGGGACAGGAGCTAACTATGGCTACACCTTC. It specifies CASSSRGTGANYGYTF.